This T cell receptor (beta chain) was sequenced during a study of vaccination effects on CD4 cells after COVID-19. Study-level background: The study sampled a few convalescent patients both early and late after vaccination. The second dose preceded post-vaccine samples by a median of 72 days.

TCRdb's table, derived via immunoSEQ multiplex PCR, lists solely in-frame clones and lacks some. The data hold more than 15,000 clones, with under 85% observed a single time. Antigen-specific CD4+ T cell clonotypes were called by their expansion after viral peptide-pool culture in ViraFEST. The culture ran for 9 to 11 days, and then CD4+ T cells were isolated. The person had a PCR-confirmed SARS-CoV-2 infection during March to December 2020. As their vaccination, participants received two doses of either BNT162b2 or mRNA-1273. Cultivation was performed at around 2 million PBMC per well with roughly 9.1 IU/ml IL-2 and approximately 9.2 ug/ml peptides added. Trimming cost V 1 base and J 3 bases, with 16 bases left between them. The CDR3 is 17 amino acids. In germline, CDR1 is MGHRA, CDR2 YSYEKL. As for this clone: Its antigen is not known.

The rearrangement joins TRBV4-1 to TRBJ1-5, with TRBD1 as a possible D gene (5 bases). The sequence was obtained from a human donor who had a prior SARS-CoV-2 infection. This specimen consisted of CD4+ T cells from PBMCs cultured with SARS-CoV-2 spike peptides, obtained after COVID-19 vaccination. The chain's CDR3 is CASSQAGGAILNQPQHF. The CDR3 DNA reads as TGCGCCAGCAGCCAAGCAGGAGGGGCGATCCTCAATCAGCCCCAGCATTTT.